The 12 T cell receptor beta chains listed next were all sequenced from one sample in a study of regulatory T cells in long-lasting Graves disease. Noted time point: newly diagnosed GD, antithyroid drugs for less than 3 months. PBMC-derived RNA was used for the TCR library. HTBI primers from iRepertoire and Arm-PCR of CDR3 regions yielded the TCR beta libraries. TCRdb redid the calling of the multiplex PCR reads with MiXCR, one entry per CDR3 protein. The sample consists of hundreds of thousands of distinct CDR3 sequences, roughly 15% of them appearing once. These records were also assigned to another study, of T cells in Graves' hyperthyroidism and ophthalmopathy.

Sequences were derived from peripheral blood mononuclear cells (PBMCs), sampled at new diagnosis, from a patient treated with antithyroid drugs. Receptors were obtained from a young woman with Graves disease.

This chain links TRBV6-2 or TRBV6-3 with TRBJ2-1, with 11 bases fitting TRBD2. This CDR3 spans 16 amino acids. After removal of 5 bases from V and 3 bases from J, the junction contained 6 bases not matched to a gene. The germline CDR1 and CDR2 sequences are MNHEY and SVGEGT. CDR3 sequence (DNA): TGTGCCAGCAGTGGGCAGACTAGCGGGATCTACAATGAGCAGTTCTTC. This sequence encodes CASSGQTSGIYNEQFF.

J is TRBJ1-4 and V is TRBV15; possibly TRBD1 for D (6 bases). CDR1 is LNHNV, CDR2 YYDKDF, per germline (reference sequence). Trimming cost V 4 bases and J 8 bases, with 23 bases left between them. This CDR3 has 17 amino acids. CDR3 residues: CATSTRQAKDSEEKLFF. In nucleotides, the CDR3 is TGTGCCACCAGCACACGACAGGCAAAAGACTCTGAGGAAAAACTGTTTTTT.

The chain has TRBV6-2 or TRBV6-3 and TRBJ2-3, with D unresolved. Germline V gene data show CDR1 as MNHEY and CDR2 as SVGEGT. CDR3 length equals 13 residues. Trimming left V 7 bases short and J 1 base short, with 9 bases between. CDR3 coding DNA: TGTGCCAGCACCAGGAAGGGCACAGATACGCAGTATTTT. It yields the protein CASTRKGTDTQYF.

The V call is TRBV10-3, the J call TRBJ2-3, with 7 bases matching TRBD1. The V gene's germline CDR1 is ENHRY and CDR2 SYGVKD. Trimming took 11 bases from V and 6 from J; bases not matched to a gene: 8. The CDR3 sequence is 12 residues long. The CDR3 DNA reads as TGTGCCGTCGACCAGGACAGGGATACGCAGTATTTT. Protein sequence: CAVDQDRDTQYF.

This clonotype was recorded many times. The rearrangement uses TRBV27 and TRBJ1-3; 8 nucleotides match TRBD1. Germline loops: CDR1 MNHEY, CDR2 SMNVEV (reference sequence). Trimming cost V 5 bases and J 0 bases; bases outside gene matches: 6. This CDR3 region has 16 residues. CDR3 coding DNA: TGTGCCAGCAGTAGCAACAGGGGGAACTCTGGAAACACCATATATTTT. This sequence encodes CASSSNRGNSGNTIYF.

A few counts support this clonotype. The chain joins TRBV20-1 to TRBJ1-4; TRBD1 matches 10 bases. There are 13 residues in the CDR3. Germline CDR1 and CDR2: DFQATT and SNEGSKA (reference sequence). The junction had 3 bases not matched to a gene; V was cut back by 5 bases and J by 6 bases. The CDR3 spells CSAQTGGYEKLFF. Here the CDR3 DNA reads TGCAGTGCTCAGACAGGGGGCTATGAAAAACTGTTTTTT.

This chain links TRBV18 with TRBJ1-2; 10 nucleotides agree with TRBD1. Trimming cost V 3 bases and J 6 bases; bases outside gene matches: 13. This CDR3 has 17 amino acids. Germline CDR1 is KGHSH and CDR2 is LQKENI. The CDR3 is CASSPMTGGEGGDGYTF. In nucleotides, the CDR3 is TGTGCCAGCTCACCCATGACAGGGGGCGAAGGAGGAGATGGCTACACCTTC. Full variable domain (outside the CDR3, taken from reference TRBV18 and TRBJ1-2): NAGVMQNPRHLVRRRGQEARLRCSPMKGHSHVYWYRQLPEEGLKFMVYLQKENIIDESGMPKERFSAEFPKEGPSILRIQQVVRGDSAAYFCASSPMTGGEGGDGYTFGSGTRLTVV.

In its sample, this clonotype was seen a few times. The CDR3 bases are TGCGCCAGCAGTGCCGCCCGGGCAACTAATGAAAAACTGTTTTTT. Translated: CASSAARATNEKLFF. This chain joins TRBV10-2 and TRBJ1-4; D is unclear. The CDR3 has 15 residues. Trimming took 4 bases from V and 0 from J, leaving 9 bases between them. CDR1 and CDR2 (germline): WSHSY, SAAADI.

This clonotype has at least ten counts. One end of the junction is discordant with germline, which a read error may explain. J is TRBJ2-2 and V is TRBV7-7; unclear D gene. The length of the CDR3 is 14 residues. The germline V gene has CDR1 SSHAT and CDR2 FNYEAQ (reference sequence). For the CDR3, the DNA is TGTGCTAGCAGCTTGACCGGATCCACCGGGGAGCTGTTTTTT. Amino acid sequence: CASSLTGSTGELFF.

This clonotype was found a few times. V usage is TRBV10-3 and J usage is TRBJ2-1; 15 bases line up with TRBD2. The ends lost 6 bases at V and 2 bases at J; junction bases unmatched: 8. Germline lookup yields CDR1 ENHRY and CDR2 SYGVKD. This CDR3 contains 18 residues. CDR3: CAISGTSGGLGAYNEQFF. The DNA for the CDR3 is TGTGCCATCAGCGGGACTAGCGGGGGGTTGGGGGCCTACAATGAGCAGTTCTTC.

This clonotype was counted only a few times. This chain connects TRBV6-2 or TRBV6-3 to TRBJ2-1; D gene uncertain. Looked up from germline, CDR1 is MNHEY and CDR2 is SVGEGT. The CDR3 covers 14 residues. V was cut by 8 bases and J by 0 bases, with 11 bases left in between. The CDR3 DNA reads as TGTGCCAGCGTCCCGCGGAGCTCCTACAATGAGCAGTTCTTC. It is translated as CASVPRSSYNEQFF.

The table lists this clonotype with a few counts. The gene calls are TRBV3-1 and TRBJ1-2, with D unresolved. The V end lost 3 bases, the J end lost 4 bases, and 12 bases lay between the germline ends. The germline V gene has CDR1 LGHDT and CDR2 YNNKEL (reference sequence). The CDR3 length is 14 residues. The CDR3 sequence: CASSQMLGPYGYTF. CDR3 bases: TGTGCCAGCAGCCAGATGCTTGGACCCTATGGCTACACCTTC.